The 32 T cell receptor beta chains given below trace back to one sample, sequenced in a study of blood T cell repertoires in COVID-19. Measured with immunoSEQ multiplex PCR; TCRdb has only the in-frame clones, and not every one. Of over 200,000 clones listed, roughly 92% are singletons. Sequenced input: peripheral blood. The source is a man in his 60s with COVID-19, enrolled during active disease.

The rearrangement uses TRBV27 and TRBJ2-6; D perhaps matches TRBD1 (5 bases). Per the germline V gene, CDR1 is MNHEY and CDR2 is SMNVEV (reference sequence). The CDR3 is 19 amino acids. The V end was cut by 0 bases, the J end by 1 base, with 16 bases between. The CDR3 DNA sequence: TGTGCCAGCAGTTTATCGGGGCGGCGGCAGCTATCTGGGGCCAACGTCCTGACTTTC. It encodes CASSLSGRRQLSGANVLTF.

The chain is built from TRBV15 and TRBJ1-1, with 10 bases identical to TRBD1. J lost 4 bases, V lost 1 base, and 3 bases had no gene match. CDR1 is LNHNV, CDR2 YYDKDF, per germline (reference sequence). The CDR3 contains 15 residues. The CDR3 nucleotides are TGTGCCACCAGCAGAGGGGGGACAGGGGCCACTGAAGCTTTCTTT. Translating gives CATSRGGTGATEAFF.

This clone has more than one count but fewer than ten. V and J are TRBV7-2 and TRBJ2-1; 7 bases fit TRBD1. The ends lost 5 bases at V and 3 bases at J; junction bases unmatched: 7. The CDR3 length is 15 residues. The V gene's germline CDR1 is SGHTA and CDR2 FQGNSA. CDR3 DNA: TGTGCCAGCAGCGCGCAAGGGGGCCTCTACAATGAGCAGTTCTTC. Translation gives CASSAQGGLYNEQFF.

The chain joins TRBV5-4 to TRBJ1-2; a possible D gene is TRBD1 (6 bases). Looked up from germline, CDR1 is SGHNT and CDR2 is YYREEE (reference sequence). Trimming stripped 0 bases from V and 7 bases from J, with 25 bases between. The CDR3 has 18 amino acids. The CDR3 spells CASSLAVGRGGLGTGYTF. CDR3 in DNA: TGTGCCAGCAGCTTGGCGGTCGGGAGGGGGGGCCTCGGTACTGGCTACACCTTC.

V gene TRBV30 combines with J gene TRBJ1-3, with TRBD1 as a possible D gene (6 bases). V was clipped by 6 bases and J by 3 bases, with 12 bases between them. The CDR3 extends over 13 amino acids. Germline CDR1 and CDR2: GTSNPN and SVGIG (reference sequence). This chain's CDR3 is CACCGGFGNTIYF. The CDR3 DNA reads as TGTGCCTGCTGCGGGGGCTTTGGAAACACCATATATTTT.

This sequence joins TRBV5-1 and TRBJ1-2; no clear D. This CDR3 has 15 residues. CDR1 is SGHRS and CDR2 is YFSETQ in the germline V gene. V gave up 0 bases and J gave up 8 bases, with 17 bases separating them. The DNA of the CDR3 is TGCGCCAGCAGCTTGGAGACGGGAAGGGTGCTCGGCTACACCTTC. It specifies CASSLETGRVLGYTF.

This chain links TRBV5-1 with TRBJ1-5, with D possibly TRBD1 on 6 matching bases. Germline values: CDR1 SGHRS, CDR2 YFSETQ. The CDR3 sequence is 15 residues long. V was shortened by 1 base and J by 2 bases, with 10 bases between the two germline ends. CDR3 bases: TGCGCCAGCAGCTTGCTAGGGGGAGGCAATCAGCCCCAGCATTTT. It specifies CASSLLGGGNQPQHF.

This clone was seen a few times. The chain links TRBV29-1 to TRBJ2-7, with TRBD1 as a possible D gene (6 bases). V was cut by 6 bases and J by 0 bases, with 15 bases left in between. CDR3 size: 14 residues. Germline values: CDR1 SQVTM, CDR2 ANQGSEA. CDR3 nucleotides: TGCAGCGTAGATACAGGGTATGGCTCCTACGAGCAGTACTTC. Its translation: CSVDTGYGSYEQYF.

CDR3 in DNA: TGTGCCACCAGTGATAGGGACCCCAGGGGTGAGCAGTTCTTC. Its translation: CATSDRDPRGEQFF. This rearrangement joins TRBV24-1 to TRBJ2-1; tentative D call: TRBD1 (6 bases). Looked up from germline, CDR1 is KGHDR and CDR2 is SFDVKD. V shed 3 bases and J shed 9 bases, with 14 bases lying between them. This CDR3 region has 14 residues.

This chain links TRBV3-1 (or the pseudogene TRBV3-2) with TRBJ2-1; D remains unclear. Germline lookup yields CDR1 LGHDT and CDR2 YNNKEL (reference sequence). This CDR3 spans 15 amino acids. Trimming stripped 1 base from V and 7 bases from J, with 14 bases between. The CDR3 reads CASSQGHLNRNEQFF. DNA for the CDR3: TGTGCCAGCAGCCAAGGACACCTCAATCGGAATGAGCAGTTCTTC.

The V call is TRBV11-2, the J call TRBJ1-2; 7 bases are a match to TRBD1. Germline assignment: CDR1 SGHAT and CDR2 FQNNGV. The CDR3 totals 15 residues. Trimming took 5 bases from V and 1 from J; bases not matched to a gene: 7. As DNA, the CDR3 is TGTGCCAGCAGCCCCGGGACAGCACATAACTATGGCTACACCTTC. It codes for CASSPGTAHNYGYTF. The full variable domain, rest sourced from reference TRBV11-2 and TRBJ1-2, is EAGVAQSPRYKIIEKRQSVAFWCNPISGHATLYWYQQILGQGPKLLIQFQNNGVVDDSQLPKDRFSAERLKGVDSTLKIQPAKLEDSAVYLCASSPGTAHNYGYTFGSGTRLTVV.

This chain connects TRBV19 to TRBJ2-1; 15 bases are shared with TRBD2. V lost 4 bases, J lost 7 bases, and 5 bases stayed unmatched. CDR1 LNHDA and CDR2 SQIVND come from the germline V gene (reference sequence). The CDR3 spans 16 residues. The CDR3 region has the DNA TGTGCCAGTAGTAGGACTAGCGGGGGGGCAATAAATGAGCAGTTCTTC. This codes for CASSRTSGGAINEQFF.

The chain couples TRBV25-1 to TRBJ2-6; D uncertain. Trimming cost V 3 bases and J 0 bases, with 3 bases left between them. The V gene's germline CDR1 is MGHDK and CDR2 SYGVNS. The CDR3 has 14 amino acids. In nucleotides, the CDR3 is TGTGCCAGCAGTGACGTCTCTGGGGCCAACGTCCTGACTTTC. Its protein is CASSDVSGANVLTF.

This chain connects TRBV14 to TRBJ2-7; TRBD2 matches at 7 bases. Germline values: CDR1 SGHDN, CDR2 FVKESK. CDR3 length: 15 residues. J gave up 4 bases and V 3 bases, and 9 bases lay outside the gene matches. CDR3 sequence: CASSHRGRVPYEQYF. In DNA form, the CDR3 reads TGTGCCAGCAGCCACAGAGGGAGGGTACCTTACGAGCAGTACTTC.

The V and J genes are TRBV7-2 and TRBJ1-4, with D perhaps matching TRBD1 (5 bases). From germline, CDR1 is SGHTA and CDR2 FQGNSA. The length of the CDR3 is 17 residues. Trimming took off 4 bases at V and 0 bases at J, with 15 bases between the two ends. The DNA for the CDR3 is TGTGCCAGCAGCTCCCGAGTAACAGGCGCAACTAATGAAAAACTGTTTTTT. Residues: CASSSRVTGATNEKLFF.

The gene calls are TRBV5-1 and TRBJ2-7, with D maybe TRBD1 (5 bases). The germline CDR1 and CDR2 sequences are SGHRS and YFSETQ. Trimming left V 0 bases short and J 7 bases short, with 11 bases between. The CDR3 is 13 amino acids. As DNA, the CDR3 is TGCGCCAGCAGCTTGGCAGGGCCTAGTGAGCAGTACTTC. Protein: CASSLAGPSEQYF.

The genes are TRBV5-1 and TRBJ2-7; 9 bases match TRBD2. Trimming took 1 base from V and 2 from J; bases not matched to a gene: 4. There are 15 residues in the CDR3. CDR1 is SGHRS, CDR2 YFSETQ, per germline. In nucleotides, the CDR3 is TGCGCCAGCAGCTTGCCCGGCGGGGGGGCCTACGAGCAGTACTTC. Protein sequence: CASSLPGGGAYEQYF.

The CDR3 reads CASSQESLLGMSSYEQYF. CDR3 sequence (DNA): TGCGCCAGCAGCCAAGAGTCCCTCCTCGGGATGAGCTCCTACGAGCAGTACTTC. The chain uses TRBV4-1 and TRBJ2-7; tentative D call: TRBD2 (5 bases). Germline CDR1 MGHRA, CDR2 YSYEKL. The CDR3 loop spans 18 amino acids. The V gene lost 0 bases and the J gene lost 0 bases, with 18 bases spanning the gap.

The rearrangement joins TRBV10-3 to TRBJ2-7; a weak D match, TRBD1 (5 bases). The ends were cut back, 3 bases at V and 5 bases at J, with 14 bases in the middle. The germline CDR1 and CDR2 sequences are ENHRY and SYGVKD. The CDR3 consists of 14 residues. CDR3: CAISEVQGRHEQYF. CDR3 nucleotide sequence: TGTGCCATCAGTGAAGTCCAGGGAAGGCACGAGCAGTACTTC.

The chain is built from TRBV5-4 and TRBJ1-1, with a possible D match to TRBD1 (6 bases). Germline values: CDR1 SGHNT, CDR2 YYREEE (reference sequence). Trimming cost V 4 bases and J 2 bases, with 15 bases left between them. CDR3 length: 15 residues. The CDR3, as DNA: TGTGCCAGCAGCCTCAAGGGGGTGGGAAACACTGAAGCTTTCTTT. It translates to CASSLKGVGNTEAFF.

The chain links TRBV9 to TRBJ2-7; 9 bases agree with TRBD2. The CDR3 covers 14 residues. After removal of 4 bases from V and 4 bases from J, the junction contained 6 bases not matched to a gene. CDR1 and CDR2 from the germline V gene are SGDLS and YYNGEE. CDR3: CASSPSGTGYEQYF. As DNA, the CDR3 is TGTGCCAGCAGCCCTAGCGGGACGGGATACGAGCAGTACTTC.

The rearrangement links TRBV7-3 to TRBJ1-2, with TRBD1 identical over 10 bases. Germline V gene lookup returns CDR1 SGHTA and CDR2 FQGTGA. This CDR3 region has 14 residues. The V and J ends lost 5 bases and 6 bases, in that order; junction bases with no gene match: 6. CDR3 sequence reads: CASSAYGTGDGYTF. CDR3 in DNA: TGTGCCAGCAGCGCCTACGGGACAGGGGATGGCTACACCTTC.

The rearrangement uses TRBV4-1 and TRBJ2-3, with 8 bases aligning to TRBD1. Germline V gene sequence: CDR1 MGHRA, CDR2 YSYEKL. The CDR3 is 18 amino acids. V lost 0 bases, J lost 2 bases, and 10 bases stayed unmatched. CDR3 sequence: CASSQDGTGHYNTDTQYF. Here the CDR3 DNA reads TGCGCCAGCAGCCAAGATGGGACAGGCCACTATAACACAGATACGCAGTATTTT.

About this clone itself: An end of the junction does not agree with germline; a read error may underlie this. This rearrangement joins TRBV7-7 to TRBJ1-5, with 7 bases fitting TRBD1. The CDR3 extends over 17 amino acids. The germline V gene has CDR1 SSHAT and CDR2 FNYEAQ (reference sequence). The CDR3 DNA follows: TGTGCTAGCAGCCCAACGAAAACAGGGGTGAGGAATCAGCCCCAGCATTTT. Translation: CASSPTKTGVRNQPQHF.

The chain carries TRBV18 and TRBJ2-5; 7 positions agree with TRBD2. V trimming: 5 bases; J trimming: 1 base; junction bases outside the gene matches: 4. Germline V gene data show CDR1 as KGHSH and CDR2 as LQKENI. CDR3 length: 14 amino acids. This chain's CDR3 is CASSLLATQETQYF. The CDR3 nucleotides are TGTGCCAGCTCATTACTAGCGACCCAAGAGACCCAGTACTTC.

The genes are TRBV6-5 and TRBJ2-7, with D perhaps matching TRBD1 (5 bases). V was cut by 6 bases and J by 2 bases, with 14 bases left in between. CDR3 length equals 14 residues. Germline lookup yields CDR1 MNHEY and CDR2 SVGAGI. CDR3 amino acids: CASRIGHTAYEQYF. The DNA of the CDR3 is TGTGCCAGCAGAATAGGACACACAGCCTACGAGCAGTACTTC.

V gene TRBV7-3 combines with J gene TRBJ2-1, with a tentative D call TRBD1 (5 bases). Trimming stripped 0 bases from V and 2 bases from J, with 23 bases between. The CDR3 is 20 amino acids. Looked up from germline, CDR1 is SGHTA and CDR2 is FQGTGA. The CDR3 here is CASSLTPRRYEDTTYNEQFF. Written as DNA, the CDR3 is TGTGCCAGCAGCTTAACCCCCCGCAGATATGAGGACACCACCTACAATGAGCAGTTCTTC.

The chain couples TRBV18 to TRBJ2-1, with TRBD2 matching 9 bases. Trimming at V came to 0 bases and at J to 6 bases, leaving 6 bases not matched to a gene. The germline V gene encodes CDR1 KGHSH and CDR2 LQKENI. There are 16 residues in the CDR3. This CDR3 is CASSPPGGGAANEQFF. In nucleotides, the CDR3 is TGTGCCAGCTCACCACCGGGCGGGGGGGCCGCCAATGAGCAGTTCTTC.

The chain couples TRBV5-5 to TRBJ1-2, with a weak D call TRBD1 (5 bases). V lost 1 base to trimming and J lost 4 bases, with 8 bases between them. The germline V gene has CDR1 SGHKS and CDR2 YYEKEE (reference sequence). The CDR3 covers 13 residues. The CDR3 sequence is CASSLKGIYGYTF. The DNA of the CDR3 is TGTGCCAGCAGCTTGAAGGGGATCTATGGCTACACCTTC.

The gene calls are TRBV4-1 and TRBJ1-1; 12 bases match TRBD1. CDR3 length: 18 amino acids. The J segment lost 1 base and the V segment lost 2 bases, leaving 8 bases of the junction unmatched. Germline V gives CDR1 MGHRA, CDR2 YSYEKL. CDR3 in amino acids: CASSQRDRGQFENTEAFF. DNA of the CDR3: TGCGCCAGCAGCCAAAGGGACAGGGGGCAGTTCGAGAACACTGAAGCTTTCTTT.

This chain joins TRBV9 and TRBJ2-1; 10 bases agree with TRBD2. The CDR3 loop spans 16 amino acids. J lost 4 bases, V lost 3 bases, and 7 bases had no gene match. Germline loops: CDR1 SGDLS, CDR2 YYNGEE. CDR3 nucleotides: TGTGCCAGCAGCGCGGCCGGGACTAGCGTTTACAATGAGCAGTTCTTC. Its translation: CASSAAGTSVYNEQFF.

The chain employs TRBV7-2 and TRBJ2-7; 8 positions agree with TRBD2. The V gene's germline CDR1 is SGHTA and CDR2 FQGNSA. V shed 2 bases and J 3 bases; nucleotides not matched to a gene: 6. The CDR3 has 15 residues. CDR3 sequence (DNA): TGTGCCAGCAGCTTAACTAGCGGCCCTAGCTACGAGCAGTACTTC. Its translation: CASSLTSGPSYEQYF.